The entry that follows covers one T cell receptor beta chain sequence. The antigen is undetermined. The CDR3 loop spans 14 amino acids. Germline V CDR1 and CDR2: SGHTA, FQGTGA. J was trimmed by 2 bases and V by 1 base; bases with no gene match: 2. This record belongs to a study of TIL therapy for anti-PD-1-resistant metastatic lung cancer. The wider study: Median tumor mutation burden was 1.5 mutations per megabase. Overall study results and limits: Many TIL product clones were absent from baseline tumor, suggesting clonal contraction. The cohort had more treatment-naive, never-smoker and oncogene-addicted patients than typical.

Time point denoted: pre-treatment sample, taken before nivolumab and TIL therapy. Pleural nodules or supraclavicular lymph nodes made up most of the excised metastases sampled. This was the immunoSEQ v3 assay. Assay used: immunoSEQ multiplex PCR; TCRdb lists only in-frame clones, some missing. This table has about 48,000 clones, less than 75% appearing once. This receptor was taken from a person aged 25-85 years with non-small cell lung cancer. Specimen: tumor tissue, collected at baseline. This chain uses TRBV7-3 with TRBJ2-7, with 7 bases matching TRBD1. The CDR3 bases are TGTGCCAGCAGCTTAAGGGGGACAGCCTACGAGCAGTACTTC. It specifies CASSLRGTAYEQYF.